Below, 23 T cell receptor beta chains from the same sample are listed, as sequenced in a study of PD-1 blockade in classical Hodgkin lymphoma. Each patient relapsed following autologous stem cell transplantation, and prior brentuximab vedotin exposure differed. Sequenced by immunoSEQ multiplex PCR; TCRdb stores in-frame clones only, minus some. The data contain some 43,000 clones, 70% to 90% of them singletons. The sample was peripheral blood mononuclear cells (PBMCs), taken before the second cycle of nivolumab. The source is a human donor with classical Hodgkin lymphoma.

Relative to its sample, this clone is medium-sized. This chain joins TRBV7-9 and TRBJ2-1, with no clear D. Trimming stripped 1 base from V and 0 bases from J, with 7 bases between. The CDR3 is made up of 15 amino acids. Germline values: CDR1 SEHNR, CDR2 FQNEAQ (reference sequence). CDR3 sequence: CASSLEWSSYNEQFF. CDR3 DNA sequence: TGTGCCAGCAGCTTAGAATGGAGCTCCTACAATGAGCAGTTCTTC.

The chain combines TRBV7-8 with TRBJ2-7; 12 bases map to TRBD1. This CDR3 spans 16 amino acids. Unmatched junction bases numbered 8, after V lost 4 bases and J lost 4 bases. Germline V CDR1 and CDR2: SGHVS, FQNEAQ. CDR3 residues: CASSSGQGARTYEQYF. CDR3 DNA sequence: TGTGCCAGCAGCTCGGGACAGGGGGCAAGAACGTACGAGCAGTACTTC.

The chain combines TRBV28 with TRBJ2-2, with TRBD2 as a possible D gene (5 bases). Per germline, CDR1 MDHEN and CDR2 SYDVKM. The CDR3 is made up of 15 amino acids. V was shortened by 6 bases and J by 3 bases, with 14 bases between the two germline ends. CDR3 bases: TGTGCCAGCAGGGTAGGAGGTCGGTACACCGGGGAGCTGTTTTTT. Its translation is CASRVGGRYTGELFF. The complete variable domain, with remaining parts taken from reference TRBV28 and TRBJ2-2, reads DVKVTQSSRYLVKRTGEKVFLECVQDMDHENMFWYRQDPGLGLRLIYFSYDVKMKEKGDIPEGYSVSREKKERFSLILESASTNQTSMYLCASRVGGRYTGELFFGEGSRLTVL.

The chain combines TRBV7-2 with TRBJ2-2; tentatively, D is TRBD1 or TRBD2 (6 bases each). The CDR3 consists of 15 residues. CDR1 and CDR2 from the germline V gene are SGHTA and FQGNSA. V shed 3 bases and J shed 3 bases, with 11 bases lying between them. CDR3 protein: CASSFWGADTGELFF. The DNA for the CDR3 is TGTGCCAGCAGCTTTTGGGGGGCCGACACCGGGGAGCTGTTTTTT.

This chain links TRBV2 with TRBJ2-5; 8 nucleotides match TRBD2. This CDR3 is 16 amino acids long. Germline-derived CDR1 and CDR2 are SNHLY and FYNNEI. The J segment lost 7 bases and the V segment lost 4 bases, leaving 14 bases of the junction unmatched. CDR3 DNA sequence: TGTGCCAGCAGTGGAGAGGGACTAGACCATAGTGGGACCCAGTACTTC. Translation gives CASSGEGLDHSGTQYF.

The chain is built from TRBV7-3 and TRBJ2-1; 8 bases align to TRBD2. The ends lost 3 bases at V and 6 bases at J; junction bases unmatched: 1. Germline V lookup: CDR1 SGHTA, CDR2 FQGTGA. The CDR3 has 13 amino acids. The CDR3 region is CASSFGRGNEQFF. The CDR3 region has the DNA TGTGCCAGCAGCTTCGGGAGGGGCAATGAGCAGTTCTTC.

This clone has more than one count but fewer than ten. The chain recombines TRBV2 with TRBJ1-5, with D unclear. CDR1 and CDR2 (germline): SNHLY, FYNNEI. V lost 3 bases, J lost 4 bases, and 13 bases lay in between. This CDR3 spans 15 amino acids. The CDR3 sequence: CASSEEPRGNQPQHF. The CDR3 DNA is TGTGCCAGCAGTGAGGAGCCCCGTGGGAATCAGCCCCAGCATTTT.

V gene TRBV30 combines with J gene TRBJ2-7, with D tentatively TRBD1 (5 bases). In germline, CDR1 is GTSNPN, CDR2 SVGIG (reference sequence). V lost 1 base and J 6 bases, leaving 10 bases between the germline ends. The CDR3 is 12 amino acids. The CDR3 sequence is CAWSALGREQYF. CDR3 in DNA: TGTGCCTGGAGTGCGCTGGGGCGCGAGCAGTACTTC.

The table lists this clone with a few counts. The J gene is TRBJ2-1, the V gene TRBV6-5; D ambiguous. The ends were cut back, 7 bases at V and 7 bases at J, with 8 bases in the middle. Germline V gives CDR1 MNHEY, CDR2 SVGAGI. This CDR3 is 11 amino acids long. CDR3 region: CASTWGNEQFF. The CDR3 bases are TGTGCCAGCACCTGGGGTAATGAGCAGTTCTTC.

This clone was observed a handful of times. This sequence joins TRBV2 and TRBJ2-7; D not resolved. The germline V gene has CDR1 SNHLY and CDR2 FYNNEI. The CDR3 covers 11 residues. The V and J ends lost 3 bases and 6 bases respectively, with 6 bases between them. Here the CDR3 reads CASSDSREQYF. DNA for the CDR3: TGTGCCAGCAGTGACTCTCGCGAGCAGTACTTC.

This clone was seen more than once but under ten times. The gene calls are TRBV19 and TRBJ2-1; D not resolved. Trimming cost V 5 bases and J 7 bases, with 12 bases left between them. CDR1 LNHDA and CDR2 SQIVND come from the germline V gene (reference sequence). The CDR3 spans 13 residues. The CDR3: CASSVNERNEQFF. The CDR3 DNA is TGTGCCAGTAGTGTCAACGAGAGGAATGAGCAGTTCTTC.

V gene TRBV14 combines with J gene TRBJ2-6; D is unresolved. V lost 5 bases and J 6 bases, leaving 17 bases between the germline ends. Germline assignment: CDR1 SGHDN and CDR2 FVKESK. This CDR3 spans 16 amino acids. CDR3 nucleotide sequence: TGTGCCAGCAGCGTAATCGGTCCGGGCAAGGCCAACGTCCTGACTTTC. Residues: CASSVIGPGKANVLTF.

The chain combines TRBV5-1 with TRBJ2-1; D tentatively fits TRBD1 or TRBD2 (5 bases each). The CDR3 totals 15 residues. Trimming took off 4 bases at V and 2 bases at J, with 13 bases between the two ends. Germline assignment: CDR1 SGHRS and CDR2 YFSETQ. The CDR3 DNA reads TGCGCCAGCAGCAACGGGACGACCACCTACAATGAGCAGTTCTTC. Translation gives CASSNGTTTYNEQFF.

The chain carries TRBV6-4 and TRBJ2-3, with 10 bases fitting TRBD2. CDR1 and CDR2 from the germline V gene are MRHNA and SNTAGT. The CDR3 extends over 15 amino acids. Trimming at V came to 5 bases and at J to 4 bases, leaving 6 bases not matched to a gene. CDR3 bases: TGTGCCAGCAGTTCTATAGCGGGGGGCTCAGATACGCAGTATTTT. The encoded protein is CASSSIAGGSDTQYF.

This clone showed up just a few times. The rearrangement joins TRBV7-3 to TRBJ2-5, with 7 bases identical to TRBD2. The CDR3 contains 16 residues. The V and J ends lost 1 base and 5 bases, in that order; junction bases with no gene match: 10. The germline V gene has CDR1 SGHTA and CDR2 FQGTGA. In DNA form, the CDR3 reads TGTGCCAGCAGCTTAAATGTTCGGGAGGTTGGCGAGACCCAGTACTTC. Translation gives CASSLNVREVGETQYF. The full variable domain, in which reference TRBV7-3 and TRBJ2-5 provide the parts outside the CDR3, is GAGVSQTPSNKVTEKGKYVELRCDPISGHTALYWYRQSLGQGPEFLIYFQGTGAADDSGLPNDRFFAVRPEGSVSTLKIQRTERGDSAVYLCASSLNVREVGETQYFGPGTRLLVL.

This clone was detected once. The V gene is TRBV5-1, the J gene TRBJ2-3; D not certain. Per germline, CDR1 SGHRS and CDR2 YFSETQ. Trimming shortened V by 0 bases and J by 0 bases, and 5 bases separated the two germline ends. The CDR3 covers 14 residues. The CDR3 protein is CASSLGVSTDTQYF. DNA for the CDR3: TGCGCCAGCAGCTTGGGCGTTAGCACAGATACGCAGTATTTT.

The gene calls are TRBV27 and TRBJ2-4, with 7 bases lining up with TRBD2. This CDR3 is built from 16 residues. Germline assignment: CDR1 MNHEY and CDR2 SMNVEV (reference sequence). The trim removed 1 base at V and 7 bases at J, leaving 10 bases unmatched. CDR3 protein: CASSLYPGGNGNIQYF. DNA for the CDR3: TGTGCCAGCAGTTTATACCCCGGGGGGAACGGGAACATTCAGTACTTC.

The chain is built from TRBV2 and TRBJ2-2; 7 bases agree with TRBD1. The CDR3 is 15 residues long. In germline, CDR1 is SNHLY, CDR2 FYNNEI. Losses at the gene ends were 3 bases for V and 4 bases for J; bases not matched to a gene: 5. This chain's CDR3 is CASSDEGASTGELFF. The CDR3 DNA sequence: TGTGCCAGCAGTGACGAGGGGGCGAGCACCGGGGAGCTGTTTTTT. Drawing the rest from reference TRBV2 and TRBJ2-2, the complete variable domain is EPEVTQTPSHQVTQMGQEVILRCVPISNHLYFYWYRQILGQKVEFLVSFYNNEISEKSEIFDDQFSVERPDGSNFTLKIRSTKLEDSAMYFCASSDEGASTGELFFGEGSRLTVL.

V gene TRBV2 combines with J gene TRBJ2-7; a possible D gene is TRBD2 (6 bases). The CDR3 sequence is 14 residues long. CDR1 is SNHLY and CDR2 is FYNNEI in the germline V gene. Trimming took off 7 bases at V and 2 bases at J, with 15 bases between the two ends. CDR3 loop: CASTEGGDPYEQYF. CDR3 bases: TGTGCCAGCACGGAAGGAGGGGACCCCTACGAGCAGTACTTC.

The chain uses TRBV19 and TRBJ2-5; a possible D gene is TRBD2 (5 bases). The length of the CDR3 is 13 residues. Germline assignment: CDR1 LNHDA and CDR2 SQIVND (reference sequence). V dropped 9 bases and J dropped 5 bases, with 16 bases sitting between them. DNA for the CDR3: TGTGCCAGCCAAGGACTTTCCGCGGAGACCCAGTACTTC. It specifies CASQGLSAETQYF. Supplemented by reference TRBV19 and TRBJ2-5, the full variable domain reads DGGITQSPKYLFRKEGQNVTLSCEQNLNHDAMYWYRQDPGQGLRLIYYSQIVNDFQKGDIAEGYSVSREKKESFPLTVTSAQKNPTAFYLCASQGLSAETQYFGPGTRLLVL.

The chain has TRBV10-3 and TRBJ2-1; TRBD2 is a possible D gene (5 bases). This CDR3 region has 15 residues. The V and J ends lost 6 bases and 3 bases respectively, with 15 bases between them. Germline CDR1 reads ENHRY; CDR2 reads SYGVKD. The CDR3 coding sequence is TGTGCCATCAGCTCCGGCAGCGGTATCTACAATGAGCAGTTCTTC. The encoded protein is CAISSGSGIYNEQFF.

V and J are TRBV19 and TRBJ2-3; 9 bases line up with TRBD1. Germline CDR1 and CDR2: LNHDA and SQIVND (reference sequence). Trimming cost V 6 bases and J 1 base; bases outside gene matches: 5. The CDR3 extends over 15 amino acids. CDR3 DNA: TGTGCCAGTAGCCAGACAGGGGGAGGCACAGATACGCAGTATTTT. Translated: CASSQTGGGTDTQYF.

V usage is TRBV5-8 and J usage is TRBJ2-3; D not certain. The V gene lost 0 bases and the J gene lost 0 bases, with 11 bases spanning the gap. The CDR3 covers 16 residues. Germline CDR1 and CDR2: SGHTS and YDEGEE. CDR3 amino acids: CASSLGLRRSTDTQYF. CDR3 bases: TGTGCCAGCAGCTTGGGTCTCAGGCGGAGCACAGATACGCAGTATTTT. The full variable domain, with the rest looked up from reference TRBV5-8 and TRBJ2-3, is EAGVTQSPTHLIKTRGQQATLRCSPISGHTSVYWYQQALGLGLQFLLWYDEGEERNRGNFPPRFSGRQFPNYSSELNVNALELEDSALYLCASSLGLRRSTDTQYFGPGTRLTVL.